Listed below are T cell receptor beta chains from one sample, sequenced in a study of breast tumors, draining lymph nodes, adjacent tissues. TCRdb re-analysed the multiplex PCR reads in MiXCR, keeping a single row per CDR3 protein. The table shows 150,000 to 200,000 distinct CDR3 sequences, with about 30% occurring only once. Material: axillary lymph node tissue. All receptors come from a female donor with breast cancer. Some clones in this sample may be carry-over from other donors' samples. Both conserved end residues are part of each CDR3. A D gene is named only where the DNA matches it firmly. Some rows have no size entry. The others give once, few or many, or a class for an expanded clone.

few,TRBV6-1,TRBJ2-1,TRBD2,CASAARSGRPFDEQFF,TGTGCCAGCGCCGCAAGGAGCGGGAGGCCCTTCGATGAGCAGTTCTTC
many,TRBV9,TRBJ1-2,NA,CASSPDGGPRSYSNYGYTF,TGTGCCAGCAGCCCAGATGGGGGACCTAGATCTTATTCTAACTATGGCTACACCTTC
NA,TRBV7-9,TRBJ1-4,NA,CASSLGVQGGSEKLFF,TGTGCCAGCAGCTTAGGAGTCCAGGGCGGAAGTGAAAAACTGTTTTTT
many,TRBV12-5,TRBJ2-2,NA,CASGPGVPPYGELFF,TGTGCTAGTGGTCCAGGGGTCCCCCCCTACGGGGAGCTGTTTTTT
NA,TRBV12-3/TRBV12-4,TRBJ1-1,TRBD1,CASSRRTTGEGTEAFF,TGTGCCAGCAGCCGTAGAACGACAGGGGAGGGCACTGAAGCTTTCTTT
NA,TRBV7-9,TRBJ1-4,NA,CASSLVPGATFGPNEKLFF,TGTGCCAGCAGCTTAGTCCCGGGCGCCACGTTCGGACCGAATGAAAAACTGTTTTTT
many,TRBV5-1,TRBJ2-7,NA,CASSPWTATYEQYF,TGCGCCAGCAGCCCATGGACAGCAACCTACGAGCAGTACTTC
NA,TRBV7-3,TRBJ2-2,NA,CASSLVSGTAYTGELFF,TGTGCCAGCAGCTTAGTCTCCGGGACGGCCTACACCGGGGAGCTGTTTTTT
few,TRBV28,TRBJ2-3,TRBD1,CASSSTGWITDTQYF,TGTGCCAGCAGTTCGACAGGGTGGATCACAGATACGCAGTATTTT
many,TRBV20-1,TRBJ2-1,TRBD2,CSAGVGLAGYNEQFF,TGCAGTGCTGGGGTTGGGCTAGCGGGGTACAATGAGCAGTTCTTC
many,TRBV10-3,TRBJ2-5,NA,CAISESQGRGPQETQYF,TGTGCCATCAGTGAGTCTCAGGGGCGGGGGCCCCAAGAGACCCAGTACTTC
few,TRBV20-1,TRBJ1-1,TRBD1,CSGSTGRDTEAFF,TGCAGTGGTTCGACAGGGCGGGACACTGAAGCTTTCTTT
NA,TRBV20-1,TRBJ1-6,TRBD1,CSANGQGNSPLHF,TGCAGTGCTAATGGACAGGGTAATTCACCCCTCCACTTT
NA,TRBV20-1,TRBJ2-3,TRBD2,CSAPSVMTSGSTDDTQYF,TGCAGTGCTCCGAGTGTAATGACTAGCGGGTCCACGGATGATACGCAGTATTTT
many,TRBV27,TRBJ1-6,NA,CASSLQVGHSPLHF,TGTGCCAGCAGTTTACAGGTGGGCCATTCACCCCTCCACTTT
many,TRBV6-6,TRBJ1-5,NA,CASTWSRGRQPQHF,TGTGCCAGCACCTGGAGCAGGGGCAGGCAGCCCCAGCATTTT
many,TRBV5-5,TRBJ2-7,NA,CASSPQAGAYEQYF,TGTGCCAGCAGTCCTCAGGCAGGGGCATACGAGCAGTACTTC
many,TRBV19,TRBJ1-1,NA,CASIGGQGPSNLNTEAFF,TGTGCCAGTATAGGCGGGCAGGGGCCATCCAATTTGAACACTGAAGCTTTCTTT
NA,TRBV20-1,TRBJ2-3,TRBD2,CSAILAGVWDTQYF,TGCAGTGCAATACTAGCGGGAGTATGGGATACGCAGTATTTT
NA,TRBV14,TRBJ1-1,NA,CASSQGSRTEAFF,TGTGCCAGCAGCCAGGGGTCGAGGACTGAAGCTTTCTTT
NA,TRBV19,TRBJ2-7,TRBD1,CASSMTGGSYEQYF,TGTGCCAGTAGTATGACAGGGGGTAGCTACGAGCAGTACTTC
many,TRBV7-9,TRBJ1-4,TRBD1,CASSHPLGQGDEKLFF,TGTGCCAGCAGCCACCCTTTGGGACAGGGTGACGAAAAACTGTTTTTT
many,TRBV4-1,TRBJ2-1,TRBD2,CASSLPSGRGNEQFF,TGCGCCAGCAGCCTTCCTAGCGGGAGGGGCAATGAGCAGTTCTTC
NA,TRBV7-8,TRBJ1-5,NA,CASSATGPRGSNQPQHF,TGTGCCAGCAGCGCCACCGGACCTAGAGGGTCTAATCAGCCCCAGCATTTT
NA,TRBV20-1,TRBJ2-5,TRBD2,CSATSGRAGETQYF,TGCAGTGCAACTAGCGGGAGGGCCGGGGAGACCCAGTACTTC
many,TRBV12-3/TRBV12-4,TRBJ2-7,NA,CASSFPGYEQYF,TGTGCCAGCAGTTTTCCGGGTTACGAGCAGTACTTC
NA,TRBV5-4,TRBJ1-2,NA,CASSLVHSNCGYTF,TGTGCCAGCAGCTTGGTGCACTCTAACTGTGGCTACACCTTC
many,TRBV11-3,TRBJ2-7,NA,CASSLQARQEQYF,TGTGCCAGCAGCTTACAGGCACGGCAGGAACAGTACTTC
NA,TRBV19,TRBJ1-4,TRBD1,CASKDRVFF,TGTGCCAGTAAAGACAGGGTGTTTTTT
few,TRBV19,TRBJ2-6,TRBD1,CASSIAGQGESLVGATVLTF,TGTGCCAGTAGTATAGCGGGACAGGGGGAAAGCCTAGTTGGGGCCACCGTCCTGACTTTC
many,TRBV13,TRBJ2-2,TRBD1,CASSHRDRGTGELFF,TGTGCCAGCAGCCACCGGGACAGGGGAACCGGGGAGCTGTTTTTT
many,TRBV5-6,TRBJ1-5,TRBD1,CASSPGQGLAQPQHF,TGTGCCAGCAGCCCGGGACAGGGACTGGCGCAGCCCCAGCATTTT
many,TRBV5-1,TRBJ2-1,TRBD2,CASSLVLRGEGNEQFF,TGCGCCAGCAGCTTGGTTCTCCGGGGGGAGGGCAATGAGCAGTTCTTC
few,TRBV28,TRBJ1-5,NA,CASSTRDNSGCQPQHF,TGTGCCAGCAGTACAAGGGACAACTCCGGCTGTCAGCCCCAGCATTTT
many,TRBV19,TRBJ2-3,TRBD2,CASSWLAGGTDTQYF,TGTGCCAGTAGTTGGCTAGCGGGGGGCACAGATACGCAGTATTTT
NA,TRBV20-1,TRBJ1-1,NA,CSARLGGPMNTEAFF,TGCAGTGCTAGATTGGGGGGTCCGATGAACACTGAAGCTTTCTTT
many,TRBV5-6,TRBJ1-5,NA,CASSFRAVRQPQHF,TGTGCCAGCAGCTTCAGGGCGGTTCGGCAGCCCCAGCATTTT
many,TRBV13,TRBJ1-3,NA,CASSLRRTSLSGNTIYF,TGTGCCAGCAGCTTACGACGGACGTCTCTCTCTGGAAACACCATATATTTT
many,TRBV4-2,TRBJ1-4,NA,CASSQDWRGYEKLFF,TGTGCCAGCAGCCAAGATTGGAGGGGGTATGAAAAACTGTTTTTT
NA,TRBV6-2/TRBV6-3,TRBJ1-2,NA,CASSTGWNGAGYGYTF,TGTGCCAGCAGCACGGGGTGGAACGGGGCCGGGTATGGCTACACCTTC
few,TRBV20-1,TRBJ1-1,TRBD1,CSASLDRGPFF,TGCAGTGCTAGCCTAGACAGGGGACCTTTCTTT
NA,TRBV11-2,TRBJ2-5,TRBD2,CASSKTPSGRAQVETQYF,TGTGCCAGCAGTAAAACCCCTAGCGGGAGGGCGCAGGTGGAGACCCAGTACTTC
many,TRBV29-1,TRBJ2-7,TRBD2,CSVEQRGAGNRREQYF,TGCAGCGTTGAGCAGCGGGGCGCGGGGAATAGGAGGGAGCAGTACTTC
medium-sized,TRBV10-3,TRBJ2-6,TRBD1,CATGTGGNSGANVLTF,TGTGCCACCGGGACAGGGGGCAACTCTGGGGCCAACGTCCTGACTTTC
many,TRBV11-3,TRBJ2-5,TRBD2,CASSLVGGKQETQYF,TGTGCCAGCAGCTTGGTCGGGGGGAAACAAGAGACCCAGTACTTC
NA,TRBV19,TRBJ1-4,TRBD1,CASSMTGWDEKLFF,TGTGCCAGTAGTATGACAGGGTGGGATGAAAAACTGTTTTTT
few,TRBV24-1,TRBJ1-1,NA,CATSDNTGTEAFF,TGTGCCACCAGTGATAATACCGGCACTGAAGCTTTCTTT